Described below is a single T cell receptor (beta chain) sequence and its context. Its antigen is still unknown. Base qualities are not provided; no much larger clone lies one nucleotide away. This entry is derived from a study of T cell responses to AZD1222 COVID-19 vaccine (dated by TCRdb to the early 2020s). Regarding the research as a whole: Because spike-specific TCR depth and breadth did not differ between the two schedules, AZD1222 recipients who got a second dose at roughly 4 weeks were pooled with those who got a second dose at roughly 12 weeks. Enrollment into the trials was organized by age into subgroups of 18-55, 56-69 and 70-plus years, and those subgroups contained approximately 160, 26 and 62 TCR-sequenced participants, respectively. A total of 233 trial participants underwent TCR sequencing, of whom about 200 had received two doses of AZD1222 and some 26 had received two doses of the MenACWY control vaccine. General study outcomes and caveats: The vaccine-associated CD4 TCRs covered the entire spike protein, and the dominant responses fell in regions 160-218 and 743-854. Epitopes outside the regions mutated in the B.1.351 and B.1.1.7 variants were reportedly recognized by nearly half of the unique spike-specific TCRs. Conclusions about previously exposed vaccinees are limited because only a handful of AZD1222 recipients were SARS-CoV-2 seropositive at baseline. Most participants were white British and females outnumbered males, and the authors suggested that clonal diversity may have been underestimated. In the small 56-69-year group, the increase in depth fell short of significance, most likely because of low power. A significant rise in spike-specific TCR breadth and depth was observed after two AZD1222 doses relative to day 0 and relative to MenACWY recipients. Because no day 14 peak-response samples were available, the repertoires could be characterized only after the peak T cell response.

Explained via the paper, the time point label denotes: baseline before first vaccination. Vaccinee samples were obtained from the UK trials COV001 and COV002, which included a single-blind randomized controlled phase 2/3 trial of AZD1222 (ChAdOx1 nCoV-19) in healthy adults. For TCRbeta chain sequencing, PBMC samples were collected from trial participants at day 0 and at day 28 after the second dose. The CDR1 and CDR2 encoded by the germline V gene are MNHEY and SVGAGI. V is cut back by 6 bases and J by 6 bases, with 6 bases in the junction unmatched. Its CDR3 holds 15 amino acids, cysteine through phenylalanine. Of all the DNA, just the CDR3 is kept, 45 bases in frame from base 1. The CDR3 regions of human TCRbeta chains were analyzed by immunosequencing. The original methods were these. Repertoire TCRs were matched against a reference library of SARS-CoV-2-specific TCRs generated with the MIRA antigen-specificity platform. Breadth was defined as the fraction of unique TCRs that were SARS-CoV-2-associated. Depth was defined as the fraction of total T cells that were SARS-CoV-2-associated. Using the MIRA data, each spike-specific TCR was assigned both to the spike region to which the TCR was reactive and to a CD4 or CD8 class. Log10-transformed breadth and depth values were compared by one-way ANOVA with Sidak's multiple comparisons tests. TCRdb's version of the immuneACCESS table is confined to in-frame rearrangements and falls short of the full clone set. An unresolved V gene accounts for under half of the shortfall where checked; the remainder is of unknown origin. V and J calls and clone size are copied from that table; D and trimming were computed from the DNA. The sample table shows 73,000 or so clones, and roughly 82% are seen once. The ten largest clones take up 5.4% of the sample.

Here the chain combines TRBV6-5 and TRBJ2-1; 12 of the junction bases match TRBD2. This sequence was found in an adult in good health. The sequences come from peripheral blood, collected on day 0 of AZD1222 vaccination. The DNA sequence is TGTGCCAGCAGCCAAGGACTAGCGGGGCTCAATGAGCAGTTCTTC. This encodes CASSQGLAGLNEQFF.